This TCR beta chain was identified during a study of cytomegalovirus exposure and HLA in healthy donors. Study information: Later analysis reported that the approximately 110 validation repertoires shared the platform of the 500 to 750 first-cohort repertoires. Overall study results and limits: There were a few CMV-associated chains whose specificity for CMV antigens was confirmed in vitro. Overall, around 150 TCR beta chains were annotated as cytomegalovirus-associated. Diagnosis of cytomegalovirus status made by the classifier reportedly showed high specificity and sensitivity.

The length of the CDR3 is 16 residues. Trimming pared 4 bases from V and 5 bases from J, leaving 18 bases between. Per the germline V gene, CDR1 is MNHEY and CDR2 is SMNVEV (reference sequence). To note about this clone: Its antigen is unknown.

Repertoires were generated with immunoSEQ multiplex PCR, while TCRdb's copy carries only in-frame clones and drops some. The profile covers about 110,000 clones, with about 90% appearing a single time and roughly 2.2% taken by the ten largest. Material for sequencing was PBMCs. This sequence was found in a woman in her late teens or twenties in good health and CMV-seronegative. The chain combines TRBV27 with TRBJ2-1; D is possibly TRBD2 (6 bases). CDR3 loop: CASSSNRWGVNNEQFF. CDR3 coding DNA: TGTGCCAGCAGTTCAAACCGATGGGGGGTGAACAATGAGCAGTTCTTC.